A selection of T cell receptor beta chains follows, all from one sample in a study. TCRdb re-called the RT-PCR reads with MiXCR, one entry per CDR3 protein. This sample has 550,000 to 750,000 distinct CDR3 sequences, with more than 13% found just once. Sequenced sample: memory CD4+ T cells from blood. The receptors shown here come from a female donor in good health, serving as a healthy control. Each CDR3 is given with its conserved first and last residue. The D gene is left open where the match is weak. Rows give clone size only sometimes, using once, few, many, or a class for an expanded clone.

abundance,d_gene,v_gene,j_gene,CDR3aa,CDR3nt
many,.,TRBV5-1,TRBJ2-3,CASSLVPGGYTDTQYF,TGCGCCAGCAGCTTGGTGCCAGGGGGGTACACAGATACGCAGTATTTT
many,.,TRBV6-5,TRBJ1-2,CASSYQSPNYGYTF,TGTGCCAGCAGTTACCAGTCGCCTAACTATGGCTACACCTTC
.,TRBD2,TRBV5-1,TRBJ2-7,CASSWGLAGGYEQYF,TGCGCCAGCAGCTGGGGACTAGCGGGGGGCTACGAGCAGTACTTC
many,TRBD2,TRBV5-1,TRBJ2-3,CASSLEVAGEATQYF,TGCGCCAGCAGCTTGGAGGTAGCGGGAGAGGCTACGCAGTATTTT
few,.,TRBV6-2/TRBV6-3,TRBJ1-1,CASSYSIMNTEAFF,TGTGCCAGCAGTTACTCTATAATGAACACTGAAGCTTTCTTT
few,TRBD2,TRBV28,TRBJ2-3,CASSRSGRASTDTQYF,TGTGCCAGCAGTCGAAGCGGGAGGGCGAGCACAGATACGCAGTATTTT
few,.,TRBV6-5,TRBJ1-3,CASIAGSGATGNTIYF,TGTGCCAGCATTGCGGGATCGGGGGCTACTGGAAACACCATATATTTT
few,TRBD2,TRBV7-9,TRBJ2-1,CASSATSFPNEQFF,TGTGCCAGCAGCGCGACTAGCTTCCCCAATGAGCAGTTCTTC
.,.,TRBV12-3/TRBV12-4,TRBJ2-5,CASSAGTMGGSQETQYF,TGTGCCAGCAGCGCTGGGACCATGGGGGGATCCCAAGAGACCCAGTACTTC
few,.,TRBV5-6,TRBJ2-3,CASSLHPSDTQYF,TGTGCCAGCAGCTTACATCCGTCAGATACGCAGTATTTT
many,TRBD1,TRBV20-1,TRBJ2-7,CSASPTGDSYEQYF,TGCAGTGCTTCTCCGACCGGGGACAGCTACGAGCAGTACTTC
many,.,TRBV20-1,TRBJ2-7,CSAGAAPQRYF,TGCAGTGCCGGGGCAGCGCCCCAACGGTACTTC
.,.,TRBV7-2,TRBJ1-2,CASSTQQGGYGYTF,TGTGCCAGCAGCACCCAACAAGGGGGATATGGCTACACCTTC
.,TRBD1,TRBV18,TRBJ2-5,CASSPLPTGGQETQYF,TGTGCCAGCTCACCACTTCCGACAGGGGGCCAAGAGACCCAGTACTTC
.,.,TRBV19,TRBJ2-1,CASSTPNDGRGHNEQFF,TGTGCCAGTAGTACCCCCAATGACGGGAGAGGTCACAATGAGCAGTTCTTC
few,TRBD2,TRBV6-2/TRBV6-3,TRBJ2-3,CASSYRLAGGPGDTQYF,TGTGCCAGCAGTTACCGACTAGCGGGAGGGCCGGGGGATACGCAGTATTTT
few,.,TRBV10-3,TRBJ1-4,CAISGESDSTNEKLFF,TGTGCCATCAGTGGGGAGTCGGACTCAACTAATGAAAAACTGTTTTTT
.,.,TRBV19,TRBJ1-2,CASRDRLYGYTF,TGTGCCAGTAGAGACAGGCTCTATGGCTACACCTTC
.,.,TRBV20-1,TRBJ1-3,CSARALDRVADTIYF,TGCAGTGCTAGAGCCCTAGACAGAGTCGCGGACACCATATATTTT
few,TRBD1,TRBV29-1,TRBJ1-2,CSAGGDFIANYGYTF,TGCAGCGCAGGGGGGGACTTCATCGCGAACTATGGCTACACCTTC
few,TRBD1,TRBV4-1,TRBJ2-1,CASSQAGTAVDEQFF,TGCGCCAGCAGCCAAGCCGGGACAGCCGTCGATGAGCAGTTCTTC
.,.,TRBV20-1,TRBJ1-2,CSARDRRSPNYGYTF,TGCAGTGCTAGGGACCGGCGAAGTCCGAACTATGGCTACACCTTC
.,TRBD1,TRBV18,TRBJ2-3,CASSPGTGGTNTQYF,TGTGCCAGCTCGCCAGGGACAGGAGGAACGAATACGCAGTATTTT
few,.,TRBV20-1,TRBJ1-5,CSAWTTSSNQPQHF,TGCAGTGCGTGGACTACTTCTAGCAATCAGCCCCAGCATTTT
few,.,TRBV20-1,TRBJ1-5,CSATSLSGAKNQPQHF,TGCAGTGCTACGTCTCTCTCCGGAGCCAAAAATCAGCCCCAGCATTTT
few,.,TRBV7-2,TRBJ1-1,CASSPTLGAWTEAFF,TGTGCCAGCAGCCCGACACTGGGGGCGTGGACTGAAGCTTTCTTT
many,TRBD1,TRBV5-1,TRBJ2-1,CASSFRGQSSSYNEQFF,TGCGCCAGCAGCTTTCGGGGACAGTCTAGCTCCTACAATGAGCAGTTCTTC
.,.,TRBV21-1,TRBJ2-7,CASNQGQPYEQYF,TGTGCCAGCAACCAAGGACAGCCCTACGAGCAGTACTTC
few,.,TRBV18,TRBJ1-5,CASSPETVSNQPQHF,TGTGCCAGCTCACCCGAGACTGTTAGCAATCAGCCCCAGCATTTT
.,.,TRBV7-3,TRBJ1-1,CASSPQGPNTEAFF,TGTGCCAGCAGTCCCCAGGGGCCCAACACTGAAGCTTTCTTT
many,.,TRBV10-3,TRBJ1-5,CAISESGQGGQPQHF,TGTGCCATCAGTGAGTCGGGGCAGGGTGGCCAGCCCCAGCATTTT
.,.,TRBV28,TRBJ2-5,CASNAISLSRWKTQYF,TGTGCCAGCAACGCAATTTCCTTGAGCAGGTGGAAGACCCAGTACTTC
many,TRBD2,TRBV20-1,TRBJ2-1,CSAAGTSGDNEQFF,TGCAGTGCTGCTGGGACTAGCGGGGACAATGAGCAGTTCTTC